This T cell receptor beta chain was observed in a study of blood T cell repertoires in COVID-19. Whole-study context: Material from acute and convalescent COVID-19 was sourced from the United States, Italy and Spain. In each case, the material was cDNA or gDNA derived from T cells, B-cell-depleted T cells, or PBMCs.

The V gene's germline CDR1 is KGHSH and CDR2 LQKENI. The CDR3 has 14 residues. The V segment lost 6 bases and the J segment 2 bases; nucleotides outside the gene matches: 6. Per the study methods: Amplifying reference gene primers gave estimates of nucleated cell counts. Using immunoSEQ multiplex PCR, the repertoire was profiled, and TCRdb retains in-frame clones only, with some absent. The V and J calls and clone size are taken from that table; D and trimming were inferred from the DNA. The repertoire consists of under 80,000 clones, with 75% to 90% occurring once and the leading ten covering less than 15%.

The sample consisted of peripheral blood. This chain uses TRBV18 with TRBJ2-7, with TRBD1 matching 8 bases. The receptor was derived from a human donor in a cohort sampled during active COVID-19. In DNA, the CDR3 is TGTGCCAGCTCGCAGGGGGCGCAGACCTACGAGCAGTACTTC. Translated: CASSQGAQTYEQYF.